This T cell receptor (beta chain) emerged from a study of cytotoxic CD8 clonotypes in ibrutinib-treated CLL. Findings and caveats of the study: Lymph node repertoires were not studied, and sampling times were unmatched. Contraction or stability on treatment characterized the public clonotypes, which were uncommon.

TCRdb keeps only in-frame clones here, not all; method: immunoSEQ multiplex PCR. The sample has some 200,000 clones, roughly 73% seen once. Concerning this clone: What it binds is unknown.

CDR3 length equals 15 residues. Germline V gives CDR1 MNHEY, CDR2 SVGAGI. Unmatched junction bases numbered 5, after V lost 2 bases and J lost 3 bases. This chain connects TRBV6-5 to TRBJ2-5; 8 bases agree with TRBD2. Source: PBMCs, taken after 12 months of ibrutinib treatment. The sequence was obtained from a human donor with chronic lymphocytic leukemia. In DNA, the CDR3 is TGTGCCAGCAGTTACAATGAAGCGGGAGAAGAGACCCAGTACTTC. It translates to CASSYNEAGEETQYF.